The 17 T cell receptor beta chains in this list originate from one sample, sequenced in a study of blood T cell repertoires in COVID-19. TCRdb's table, derived via immunoSEQ multiplex PCR, lists solely in-frame clones and lacks some. The sample shows hundreds of thousands of clones, roughly four fifths of them seen only once. The source material was peripheral blood. The receptors come from a woman aged 70-85 years with acute or convalescent COVID-19.

This clone appeared once. V is TRBV6-6 and J is TRBJ1-3; no clear D gene. Germline assignment: CDR1 MNHNY and CDR2 SVGAGI (reference sequence). Trimming removed 7 bases at V and 0 bases at J, with 13 bases between. The CDR3 consists of 15 residues. The CDR3 spells CASNYGEFSGNTIYF. The CDR3 coding sequence is TGTGCCAGCAACTACGGAGAATTCTCTGGAAACACCATATATTTT.

This clone was counted a few times. This chain links TRBV5-1 with TRBJ2-1, with TRBD2 identical over 8 bases. The J segment lost 2 bases and the V segment lost 1 base, leaving 5 bases of the junction unmatched. The CDR3 spans 16 residues. The germline CDR1 and CDR2 sequences are SGHRS and YFSETQ. CDR3 coding DNA: TGCGCCAGCAGCTTGCAGGCGGGGGGCACCTACAATGAGCAGTTCTTC. Amino acid sequence: CASSLQAGGTYNEQFF.

This chain uses TRBV28 with TRBJ2-7; 12 nucleotides line up with TRBD2. CDR1 and CDR2 from the germline V gene are MDHEN and SYDVKM. The CDR3 is 15 amino acids. V lost 5 bases and J lost 6; bases outside the gene matches: 8. CDR3 sequence reads: CASSPEGLAGGEQYF. The DNA for the CDR3 is TGTGCCAGCAGTCCCGAGGGACTAGCGGGCGGCGAGCAGTACTTC.

A word on this clone: In the same sample, other DNA sequences code for this CDR3. The CDR3 DNA sequence: TGTGCCAGCAGCCAAGAGACAGGGAGAGAGACCCAGTACTTC. Amino acid sequence: CASSQETGRETQYF. The rearrangement joins TRBV4-2 to TRBJ2-5; 7 nucleotides agree with TRBD1. The germline CDR1 and CDR2 sequences are LGHNA and YNFKEQ. V was clipped by 0 bases and J by 4 bases; unmatched bases: 2. The CDR3 has 14 residues.

The V and J genes are TRBV6-1 and TRBJ1-5, with 8 bases aligning to TRBD1. V was clipped by 0 bases and J by 2 bases; unmatched bases: 9. Germline V gene sequence: CDR1 MNHNS, CDR2 SASEGT. The CDR3 covers 18 residues. The CDR3 bases are TGTGCCAGCAGTGAAGCCCATACTGGACAGGGCGGCAATCAGCCCCAGCATTTT. Amino acid sequence: CASSEAHTGQGGNQPQHF.

The chain links TRBV7-2 to TRBJ2-7; D not resolved. From germline, CDR1 is SGHTA and CDR2 FQGNSA. V was clipped by 6 bases and J by 1 base, with 10 bases between them. CDR3 length: 13 residues. The CDR3 DNA is TGTGCCAGCAGTTCATCAGAATCCTACGAGCAGTACTTC. Protein product: CASSSSESYEQYF.

The rearrangement joins TRBV11-3 to TRBJ2-3; 8 bases agree with TRBD1. Germline lookup yields CDR1 SGHNT and CDR2 YENEEA. The CDR3 is 15 residues long. V trimming: 1 base; J trimming: 1 base; junction bases outside the gene matches: 1. The CDR3 spells CASSLAGQGTDTQYF. The CDR3 bases are TGTGCCAGCAGCTTAGCGGGACAGGGCACAGATACGCAGTATTTT.

The chain has TRBV9 and TRBJ1-2; D uncertain. This CDR3 contains 12 residues. In germline, CDR1 is SGDLS, CDR2 YYNGEE. Trimming cost V 0 bases and J 8 bases, with 8 bases left between them. The DNA of the CDR3 is TGTGCCAGCAGCGTAGCGGGGTTCGGCTACACCTTC. Its translation: CASSVAGFGYTF.

The chain employs TRBV2 and TRBJ1-2; 12 bases map to TRBD1. The ends lost 3 bases at V and 4 bases at J; junction bases unmatched: 3. Germline values: CDR1 SNHLY, CDR2 FYNNEI. This CDR3 region has 15 residues. CDR3 residues: CASSDVGQGAYGYTF. In DNA, the CDR3 is TGTGCCAGCAGTGACGTGGGACAGGGGGCCTATGGCTACACCTTC.

The chain recombines TRBV28 with TRBJ1-5, with D tentatively TRBD1 (6 bases). Trimming pared 8 bases from V and 0 bases from J, leaving 11 bases between. This CDR3 contains 14 residues. Germline CDR1 is MDHEN and CDR2 is SYDVKM. CDR3 coding DNA: TGTGCCAGCCGAGGACAGTATAGCAATCAGCCCCAGCATTTT. Its protein is CASRGQYSNQPQHF. The whole variable domain, filled in from reference TRBV28 and TRBJ1-5, reads DVKVTQSSRYLVKRTGEKVFLECVQDMDHENMFWYRQDPGLGLRLIYFSYDVKMKEKGDIPEGYSVSREKKERFSLILESASTNQTSMYLCASRGQYSNQPQHFGDGTRLSIL.

The chain couples TRBV4-3 to TRBJ1-5; tentatively, D is TRBD1 (6 bases). The CDR3 length is 15 residues. Trimming removed 4 bases at V and 6 bases at J, with 16 bases between. From germline, CDR1 is LGHNA and CDR2 YSLEER. The CDR3, as DNA: TGCGCCAGCAGCCCTGACAGGTCCCCGGGTCAGCCCCAGCATTTT. Amino acids: CASSPDRSPGQPQHF.

The gene calls are TRBV2 and TRBJ1-1, with D maybe TRBD1 (6 bases). The V gene's germline CDR1 is SNHLY and CDR2 FYNNEI. V lost 6 bases, J lost 10 bases, and 15 bases lay in between. The CDR3 sequence is 12 residues long. This CDR3 reads CASSVDSVGAFF. The CDR3 DNA reads as TGTGCCAGCAGCGTGGACAGTGTCGGAGCTTTCTTT.

J is TRBJ1-1 and V is TRBV30, with a tentative D call TRBD1 (5 bases). The CDR3 covers 13 residues. CDR1 is GTSNPN and CDR2 is SVGIG in the germline V gene (reference sequence). Trimming pared 2 bases from V and 5 bases from J, leaving 12 bases between. This chain's CDR3 is CAWSFQGWTEAFF. For the CDR3, the DNA is TGTGCCTGGAGTTTCCAGGGATGGACTGAAGCTTTCTTT.

V usage is TRBV7-2 and J usage is TRBJ2-7; the D gene is possibly TRBD1 (6 bases). Per germline, CDR1 SGHTA and CDR2 FQGNSA. This CDR3 contains 14 residues. The V end lost 2 bases, the J end lost 3 bases, and 11 bases lay between the germline ends. CDR3 sequence (DNA): TGTGCCAGCAGCTTACTACAGGGAAACTACGAGCAGTACTTC. This translates into CASSLLQGNYEQYF.

The chain recombines TRBV28 with TRBJ1-2; 7 bases line up with TRBD1. V lost 7 bases, J lost 7 bases, and 12 bases stayed unmatched. Germline assignment: CDR1 MDHEN and CDR2 SYDVKM. CDR3 length: 14 amino acids. CDR3: CASIRRQGESGYTF. The CDR3 DNA reads as TGTGCCAGCATCCGACGGCAGGGGGAGTCTGGCTACACCTTC.

This clone is a singleton in its sample. The CDR3 bases are TGTGCCACCAGTGACCCCGGGACAGGGTTCACAGATACGCAGTATTTT. Translated: CATSDPGTGFTDTQYF. V and J are TRBV24-1 and TRBJ2-3, with 9 bases that match TRBD1. J gave up 2 bases and V 4 bases, and 6 bases lay outside the gene matches. This CDR3 region has 16 residues. CDR1 is KGHDR and CDR2 is SFDVKD in the germline V gene.

J is TRBJ1-3 and V is TRBV7-2; TRBD1 matches at 7 bases. CDR3 length: 19 amino acids. Germline trimming cut 4 bases from V and 0 bases from J; bases unmatched to any gene: 15. Germline V CDR1 and CDR2: SGHTA, FQGNSA. CDR3 sequence (DNA): TGTGCCAGCAGCTCCACAGGGGAAGCGGTTCGGAGCTCTGGAAACACCATATATTTT. Protein sequence: CASSSTGEAVRSSGNTIYF. The full variable domain, in which reference TRBV7-2 and TRBJ1-3 provide the parts outside the CDR3, is GAGVSQSPSNKVTEKGKDVELRCDPISGHTALYWYRQSLGQGLEFLIYFQGNSAPDKSGLPSDRFSAERTGGSVSTLTIQRTQQEDSAVYLCASSSTGEAVRSSGNTIYFGEGSWLTVV.